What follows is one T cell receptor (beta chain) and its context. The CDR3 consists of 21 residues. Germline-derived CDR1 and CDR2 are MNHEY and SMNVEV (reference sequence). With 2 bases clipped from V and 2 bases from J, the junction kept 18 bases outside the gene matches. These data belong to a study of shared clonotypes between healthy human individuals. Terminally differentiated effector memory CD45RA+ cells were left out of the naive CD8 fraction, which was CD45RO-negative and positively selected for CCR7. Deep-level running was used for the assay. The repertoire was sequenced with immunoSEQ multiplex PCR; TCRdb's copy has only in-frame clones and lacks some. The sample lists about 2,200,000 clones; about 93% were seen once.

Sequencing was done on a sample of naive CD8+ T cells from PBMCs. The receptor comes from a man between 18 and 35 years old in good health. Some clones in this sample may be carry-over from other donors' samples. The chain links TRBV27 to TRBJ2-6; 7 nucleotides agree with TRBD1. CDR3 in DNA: TGTGCCAGCAGTTTACTCTCTGTCAGGGGGATCGGGGAGACTGGGGCCAACGTCCTGACTTTC. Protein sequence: CASSLLSVRGIGETGANVLTF.